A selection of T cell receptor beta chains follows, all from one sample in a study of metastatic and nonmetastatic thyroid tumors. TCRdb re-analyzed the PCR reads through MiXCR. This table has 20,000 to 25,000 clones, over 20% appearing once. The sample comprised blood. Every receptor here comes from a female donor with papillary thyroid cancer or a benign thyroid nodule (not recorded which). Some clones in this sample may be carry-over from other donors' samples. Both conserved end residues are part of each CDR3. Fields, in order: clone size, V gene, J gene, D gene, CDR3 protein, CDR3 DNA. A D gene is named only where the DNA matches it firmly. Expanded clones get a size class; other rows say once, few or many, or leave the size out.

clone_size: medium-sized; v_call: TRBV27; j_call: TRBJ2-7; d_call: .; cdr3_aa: CASSRTRGMREQYF; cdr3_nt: TGTGCCAGCAGTCGGACAAGGGGAATGAGAGAGCAGTACTTC
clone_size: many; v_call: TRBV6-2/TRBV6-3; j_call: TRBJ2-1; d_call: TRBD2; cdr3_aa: CASRHGTRAYYNEQFF; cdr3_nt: TGTGCCAGCAGACATGGGACTAGGGCATACTACAATGAGCAGTTCTTC
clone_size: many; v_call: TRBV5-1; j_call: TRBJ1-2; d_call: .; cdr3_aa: CASSLMRDNYGYTF; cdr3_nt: TGCGCCAGCAGTCTAATGAGGGATAACTATGGCTACACCTTC
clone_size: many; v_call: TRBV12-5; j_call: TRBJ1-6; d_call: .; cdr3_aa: CASGLGITGYTSPLHF; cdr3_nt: TGTGCTAGTGGTTTGGGGATAACAGGGTATACTTCACCCCTCCACTTT
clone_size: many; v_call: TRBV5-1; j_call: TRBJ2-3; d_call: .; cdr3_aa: CASSIGQSTDTQYF; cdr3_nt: TGCGCCAGCAGCATCGGACAGTCCACAGATACGCAGTATTTT
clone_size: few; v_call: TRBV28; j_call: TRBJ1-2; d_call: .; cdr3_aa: CAVTKGSNYVYTF; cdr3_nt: TGTGCCGTCACGAAGGGGTCCAACTATGTCTACACCTTC
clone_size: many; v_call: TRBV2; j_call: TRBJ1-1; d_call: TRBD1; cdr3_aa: CASTWDSMNTEAFF; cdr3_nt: TGTGCCAGCACCTGGGACAGCATGAACACTGAAGCTTTCTTT
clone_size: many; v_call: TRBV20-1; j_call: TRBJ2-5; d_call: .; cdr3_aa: CSATVPGQQETQYF; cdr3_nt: TGCAGTGCTACCGTCCCGGGACAACAAGAGACCCAGTACTTC
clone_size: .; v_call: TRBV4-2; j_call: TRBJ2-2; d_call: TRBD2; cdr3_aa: CASSPGLADTGELFF; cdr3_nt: TGTGCCAGCAGCCCGGGACTAGCGGACACCGGGGAGCTGTTTTTT
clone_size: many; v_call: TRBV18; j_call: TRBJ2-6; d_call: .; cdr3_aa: CASLIDVNSGANVLTF; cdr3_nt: TGTGCCAGCTTAATCGACGTCAACTCTGGGGCCAACGTCCTGACTTTC
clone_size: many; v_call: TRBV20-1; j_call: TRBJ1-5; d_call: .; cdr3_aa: CSAVFRQSNQPQHF; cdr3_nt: TGCAGTGCCGTATTCAGACAGTCAAATCAGCCCCAGCATTTT
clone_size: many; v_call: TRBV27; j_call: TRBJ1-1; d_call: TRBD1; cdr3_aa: CASSIITGVNTEAFF; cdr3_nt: TGTGCCAGCAGCATAATCACAGGGGTGAACACTGAAGCTTTCTTT
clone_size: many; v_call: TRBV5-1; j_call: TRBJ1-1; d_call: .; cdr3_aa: CASTWTVNTEAFF; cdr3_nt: TGCGCCAGCACCTGGACGGTGAACACTGAAGCTTTCTTT
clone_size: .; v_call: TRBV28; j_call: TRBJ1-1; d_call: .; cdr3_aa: CASITAQREAFF; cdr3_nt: TGTGCCAGCATCACGGCTCAGCGAGAAGCTTTCTTT
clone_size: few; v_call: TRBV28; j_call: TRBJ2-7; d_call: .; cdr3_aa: CASSLWYIYEQYF; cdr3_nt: TGTGCCAGCAGTTTGTGGTACATCTACGAGCAGTACTTC
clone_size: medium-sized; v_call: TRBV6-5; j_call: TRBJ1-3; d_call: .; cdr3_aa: CASSYSSGNTIYF; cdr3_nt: TGTGCCAGCAGTTACTCAAGTGGAAACACCATATATTTT
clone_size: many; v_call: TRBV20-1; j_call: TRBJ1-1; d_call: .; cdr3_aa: CSAREAGYEAFF; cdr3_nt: TGCAGTGCTAGAGAAGCAGGCTATGAAGCTTTCTTT
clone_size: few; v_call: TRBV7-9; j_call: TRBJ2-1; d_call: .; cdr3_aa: CASSRGGRAEFF; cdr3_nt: TGTGCCAGCTCCCGAGGCGGTAGGGCCGAGTTCTTC
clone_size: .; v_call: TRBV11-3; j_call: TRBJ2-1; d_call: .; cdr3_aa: CASSSIRGRNEQFF; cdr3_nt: TGTGCCAGCAGCTCCATCAGGGGCAGGAATGAGCAGTTCTTC
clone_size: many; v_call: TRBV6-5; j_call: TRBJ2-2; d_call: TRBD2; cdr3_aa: CASSYERGHIGELFF; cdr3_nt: TGTGCCAGCAGTTACGAGCGGGGGCATATCGGGGAGCTGTTTTTT
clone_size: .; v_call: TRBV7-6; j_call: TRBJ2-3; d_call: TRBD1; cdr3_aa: CASSPGTGFTDTQYF; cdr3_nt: TGTGCCAGCAGTCCCGGGACAGGGTTCACAGATACGCAGTATTTT
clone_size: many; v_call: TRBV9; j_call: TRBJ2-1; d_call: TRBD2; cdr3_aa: CASSPFTSGIYNEQFF; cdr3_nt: TGTGCCAGCAGTCCTTTCACTAGCGGGATTTACAATGAGCAGTTCTTC
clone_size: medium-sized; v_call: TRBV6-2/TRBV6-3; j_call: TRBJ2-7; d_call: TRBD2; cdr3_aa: CASRPLAEHYEQYF; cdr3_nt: TGTGCCAGCAGACCACTAGCGGAGCACTACGAGCAGTACTTC
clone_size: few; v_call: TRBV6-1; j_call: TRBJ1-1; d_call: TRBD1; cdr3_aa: CASSLRQGTNTEAFF; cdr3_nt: TGTGCCAGCAGCCTGAGACAGGGTACGAACACTGAAGCTTTCTTT
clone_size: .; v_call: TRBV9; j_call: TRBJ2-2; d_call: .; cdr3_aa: CASRIWPQTGELFF; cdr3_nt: TGTGCCAGTCGGATCTGGCCTCAGACCGGGGAGCTGTTTTTT
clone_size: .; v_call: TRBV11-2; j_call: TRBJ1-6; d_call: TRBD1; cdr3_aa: CASSLTGHSPLHF; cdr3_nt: TGTGCCAGCAGCTTGACAGGGCATTCACCCCTCCACTTT
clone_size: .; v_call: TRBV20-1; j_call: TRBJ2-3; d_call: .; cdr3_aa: CSARFADTQYF; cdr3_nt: TGCAGTGCTAGGTTTGCAGATACGCAGTATTTT
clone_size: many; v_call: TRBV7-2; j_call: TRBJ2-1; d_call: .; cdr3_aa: CASSSGGGEFEQFF; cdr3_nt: TGTGCCAGCAGCTCGGGGGGCGGGGAATTCGAGCAGTTCTTC
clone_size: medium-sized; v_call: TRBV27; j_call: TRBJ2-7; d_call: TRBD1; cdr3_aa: CASGAGTGSLEQYF; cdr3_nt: TGTGCCAGCGGAGCCGGGACAGGGTCGTTAGAGCAGTACTTC
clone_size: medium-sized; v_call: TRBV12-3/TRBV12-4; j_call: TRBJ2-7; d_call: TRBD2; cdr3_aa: CASSLPGLEFEQYF; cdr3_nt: TGTGCCAGCAGCTTACCGGGACTAGAATTCGAGCAGTACTTC
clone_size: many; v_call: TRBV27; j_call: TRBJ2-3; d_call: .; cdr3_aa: CASCSQGGGTDTQYF; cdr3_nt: TGTGCCAGCTGCTCACAGGGGGGGGGTACAGATACGCAGTATTTT
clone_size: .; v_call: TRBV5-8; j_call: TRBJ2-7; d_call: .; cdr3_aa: CASSQTDTYEQYF; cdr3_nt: TGTGCCAGCAGTCAGACAGATACCTACGAGCAGTACTTC
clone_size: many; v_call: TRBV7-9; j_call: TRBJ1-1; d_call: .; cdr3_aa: CASSPGHQNTEAFF; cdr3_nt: TGTGCCAGCAGCCCGGGACACCAGAACACTGAAGCTTTCTTT
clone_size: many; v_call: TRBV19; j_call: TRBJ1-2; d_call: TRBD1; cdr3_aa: CASTKGTDYGYTF; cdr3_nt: TGTGCCAGTACAAAAGGGACAGACTATGGCTACACCTTC
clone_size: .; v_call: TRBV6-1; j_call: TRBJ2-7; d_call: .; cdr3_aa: CASRGAPTYEQYF; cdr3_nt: TGTGCCAGCAGAGGGGCCCCCACCTACGAGCAGTACTTC
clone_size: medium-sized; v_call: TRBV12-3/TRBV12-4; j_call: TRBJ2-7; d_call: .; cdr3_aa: CASSRLIYEQYF; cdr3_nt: TGTGCCAGCAGCCGACTCATCTACGAGCAGTACTTC
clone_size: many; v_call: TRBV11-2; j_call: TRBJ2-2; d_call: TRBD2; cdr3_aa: CASTSVGGRGSGELFF; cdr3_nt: TGTGCCAGCACCTCAGTGGGCGGGAGAGGGAGCGGGGAGCTGTTTTTT
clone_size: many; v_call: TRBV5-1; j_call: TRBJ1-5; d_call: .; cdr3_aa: CASSPGQPNQPQHF; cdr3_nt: TGCGCCAGCAGCCCTGGACAGCCCAATCAGCCCCAGCATTTT
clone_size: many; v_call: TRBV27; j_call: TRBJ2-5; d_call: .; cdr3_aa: CASSLWGGTQYF; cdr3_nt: TGTGCCAGCAGTCTATGGGGAGGGACCCAGTACTTC
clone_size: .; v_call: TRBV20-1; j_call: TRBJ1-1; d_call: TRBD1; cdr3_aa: CSAQQGAGTEAFF; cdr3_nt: TGCAGTGCTCAACAGGGGGCGGGCACTGAAGCTTTCTTT
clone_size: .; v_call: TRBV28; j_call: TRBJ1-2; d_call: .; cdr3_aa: CASIPPWDIRNYGYTF; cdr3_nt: TGTGCCAGCATTCCCCCCTGGGACATCCGTAACTATGGCTACACCTTC
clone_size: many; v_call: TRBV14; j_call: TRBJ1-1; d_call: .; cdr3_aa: CASSPPADTEAFF; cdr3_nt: TGTGCCAGCAGCCCCCCGGCGGACACTGAAGCTTTCTTT
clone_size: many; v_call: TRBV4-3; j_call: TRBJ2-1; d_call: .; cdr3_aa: CASSTDDEQFF; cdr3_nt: TGCGCCAGCAGCACCGACGATGAGCAGTTCTTC
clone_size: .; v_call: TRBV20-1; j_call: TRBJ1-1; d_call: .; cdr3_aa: CSARDTRTRVLGEAFF; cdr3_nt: TGCAGTGCTAGAGATACACGGACACGGGTTTTGGGGGAAGCTTTCTTT
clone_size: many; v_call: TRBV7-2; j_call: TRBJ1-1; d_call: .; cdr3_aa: CASSLDGAEAFF; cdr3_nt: TGTGCCAGCAGCTTAGATGGGGCTGAAGCTTTCTTT
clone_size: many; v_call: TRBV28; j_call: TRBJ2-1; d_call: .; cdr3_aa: CASSFQGRDNEQFF; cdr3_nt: TGTGCCAGCAGTTTCCAGGGGAGAGACAATGAGCAGTTCTTC
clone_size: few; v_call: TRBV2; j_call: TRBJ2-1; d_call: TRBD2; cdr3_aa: CASDQRGRNEQFF; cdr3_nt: TGTGCCAGCGATCAGCGGGGGCGCAATGAGCAGTTCTTC
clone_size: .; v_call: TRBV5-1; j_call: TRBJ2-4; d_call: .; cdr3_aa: CASSLAGIAKNIQYF; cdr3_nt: TGCGCCAGCAGCTTGGCCGGGATAGCCAAAAACATTCAGTACTTC
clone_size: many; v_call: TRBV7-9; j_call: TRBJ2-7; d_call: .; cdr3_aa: CASSLTGYEQYF; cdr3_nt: TGTGCCAGCAGCTTAACAGGATACGAGCAGTACTTC
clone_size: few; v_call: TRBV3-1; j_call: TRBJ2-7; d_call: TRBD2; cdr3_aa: CASSRLAGDYEQYF; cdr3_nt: TGTGCCAGCAGCCGACTAGCGGGAGACTACGAGCAGTACTTC